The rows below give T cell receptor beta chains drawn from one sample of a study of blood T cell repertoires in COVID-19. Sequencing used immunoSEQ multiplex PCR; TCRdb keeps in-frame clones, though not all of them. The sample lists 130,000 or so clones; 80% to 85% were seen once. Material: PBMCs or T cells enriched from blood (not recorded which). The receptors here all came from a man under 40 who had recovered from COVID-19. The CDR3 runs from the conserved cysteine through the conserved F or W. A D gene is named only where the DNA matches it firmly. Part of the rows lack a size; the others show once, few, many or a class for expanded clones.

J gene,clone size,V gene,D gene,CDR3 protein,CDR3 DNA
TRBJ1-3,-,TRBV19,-,CASTYYPIRGSGNTIYF,TGTGCCAGTACATATTACCCCATCCGGGGGTCCGGAAACACCATATATTTT
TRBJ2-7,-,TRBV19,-,CASRAGWTYEQYF,TGTGCCAGTAGGGCAGGGTGGACCTACGAGCAGTACTTC
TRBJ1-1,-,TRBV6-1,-,CASSESGDTEAFF,TGTGCCAGCAGTGAATCAGGGGACACTGAAGCTTTCTTT
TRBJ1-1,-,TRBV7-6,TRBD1,CASSPGQGVMNTEAFF,TGTGCCAGCAGCCCGGGACAGGGGGTGATGAACACTGAAGCTTTCTTT
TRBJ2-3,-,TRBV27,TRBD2,CASRPPSGGTDTQYF,TGTGCCAGCAGACCCCCAAGCGGGGGCACAGATACGCAGTATTTT
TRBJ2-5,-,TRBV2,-,CASSETSRETQYF,TGTGCCAGCAGTGAAACTAGCCGAGAGACCCAGTACTTC
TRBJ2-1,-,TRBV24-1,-,CATSDSLNNEQFF,TGTGCCACCAGTGATTCACTTAACAATGAGCAGTTCTTC
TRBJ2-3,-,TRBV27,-,CASRRRGPPYTDTQYF,TGTGCCAGCAGACGTAGAGGCCCTCCTTACACAGATACGCAGTATTTT
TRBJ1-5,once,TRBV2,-,CASSFSLQPQHF,TGTGCCAGCAGTTTCTCACTTCAGCCCCAGCATTTT
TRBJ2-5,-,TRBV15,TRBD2,CATSRSLAGETQYF,TGTGCCACCAGCAGAAGTCTAGCGGGGGAGACCCAGTACTTC
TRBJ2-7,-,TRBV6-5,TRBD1,CASSYRTGTYEQYF,TGTGCCAGCAGTTACAGGACAGGGACCTACGAGCAGTACTTC
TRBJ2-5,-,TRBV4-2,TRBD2,CASSQDIKAGGPGRKETQYF,TGTGCCAGCAGCCAAGATATAAAAGCGGGAGGGCCTGGGAGGAAAGAGACCCAGTACTTC
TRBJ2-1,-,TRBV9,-,CASSPLGASYNEQFF,TGTGCCAGCAGCCCCTTGGGGGCCTCCTACAATGAGCAGTTCTTC
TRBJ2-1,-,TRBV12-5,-,CASGFWGDEQFF,TGTGCTAGTGGTTTTTGGGGCGATGAGCAGTTCTTC
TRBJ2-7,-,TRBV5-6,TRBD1,CASRGQGLGEQYF,TGTGCCAGCAGGGGACAGGGGCTAGGCGAGCAGTACTTC
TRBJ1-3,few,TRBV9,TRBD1,CASSGQGVTGNTIYF,TGTGCCAGCAGCGGACAGGGGGTAACTGGAAACACCATATATTTT
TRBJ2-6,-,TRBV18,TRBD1,CASSGPGQGRNGANVLTF,TGTGCCAGCTCAGGTCCGGGACAGGGGCGAAACGGGGCCAACGTCCTGACTTTC
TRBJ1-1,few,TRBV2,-,CASRLGRGPTEAFF,TGTGCCAGCAGATTGGGGAGGGGTCCTACTGAAGCTTTCTTT
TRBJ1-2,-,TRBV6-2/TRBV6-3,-,CASSYSAGPGGYTF,TGTGCCAGCAGTTACTCGGCGGGGCCTGGGGGCTACACCTTC
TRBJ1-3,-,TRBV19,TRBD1,CASSILGSAGGYGNTIYF,TGTGCCAGTAGTATATTGGGTTCGGCAGGGGGCTATGGAAACACCATATATTTT
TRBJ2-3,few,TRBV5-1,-,CASSRFIASSTDTQYF,TGCGCCAGCAGCCGATTCATAGCGTCAAGCACAGATACGCAGTATTTT
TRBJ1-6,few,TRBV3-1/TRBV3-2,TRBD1,CASSQGSGQHNSPLHF,TGTGCCAGCAGCCAAGGATCGGGACAGCATAATTCACCCCTCCACTTT
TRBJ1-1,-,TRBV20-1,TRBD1,CSAIDRGHGTEAFF,TGCAGTGCTATTGACAGGGGGCACGGGACTGAAGCTTTCTTT
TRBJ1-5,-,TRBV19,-,CASSTTLQQPQHF,TGTGCCAGTAGTACAACTTTGCAACAGCCCCAGCATTTT
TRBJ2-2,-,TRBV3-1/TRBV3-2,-,CASSQRGSNTGELFF,TGTGCCAGCAGCCAACGGGGTTCGAACACCGGGGAGCTGTTTTTT
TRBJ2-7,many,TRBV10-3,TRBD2,CAISDVTSAPYEQYF,TGTGCCATCAGTGACGTGACTAGCGCACCGTACGAGCAGTACTTC
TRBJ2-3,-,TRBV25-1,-,CASSPLDGQPSTDTQYF,TGTGCCAGCAGTCCCCTCGACGGACAGCCCAGCACAGATACGCAGTATTTT
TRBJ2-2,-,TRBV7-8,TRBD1,CASSSTGTVNTGELFF,TGTGCCAGCAGCTCCACCGGGACAGTCAACACCGGGGAGCTGTTTTTT
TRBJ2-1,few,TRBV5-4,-,CASSLDYYNEQFF,TGTGCCAGCAGCCTGGACTACTACAATGAGCAGTTCTTC
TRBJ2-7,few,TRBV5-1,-,CASSESGEQYF,TGCGCCAGCAGTGAGTCTGGCGAGCAGTACTTC
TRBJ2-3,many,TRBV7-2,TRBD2,CASSEGTRADTQYF,TGTGCCAGCAGCGAGGGGACTAGAGCAGATACGCAGTATTTT
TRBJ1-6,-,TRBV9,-,CASSVGSGVYNSPLHF,TGTGCCAGCAGCGTAGGTTCAGGGGTGTACAATTCACCCCTCCACTTT
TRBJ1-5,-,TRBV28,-,CASSLNQPQHF,TGTGCCAGCAGCCTCAATCAGCCCCAGCATTTT
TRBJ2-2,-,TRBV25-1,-,CASSERGTNLLNTGELFF,TGTGCCAGCAGTGAAAGGGGGACTAATCTACTAAACACCGGGGAGCTGTTTTTT
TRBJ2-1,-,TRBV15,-,CATSREGRNEQFF,TGTGCCACCAGCAGAGAAGGGAGGAATGAGCAGTTCTTC
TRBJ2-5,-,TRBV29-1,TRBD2,CSVAVPGRETQYF,TGCAGCGTGGCCGTCCCCGGGAGGGAGACCCAGTACTTC
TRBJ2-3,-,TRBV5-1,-,CASIGEADTQYF,TGCGCCAGCATTGGAGAGGCAGATACGCAGTATTTT
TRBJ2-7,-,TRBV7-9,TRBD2,CASSYGLAEGYEQYF,TGTGCCAGCAGCTACGGACTAGCGGAGGGATACGAGCAGTACTTC
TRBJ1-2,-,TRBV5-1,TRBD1,CASSLEGTDYGYTF,TGCGCCAGCAGCTTAGAAGGGACAGACTATGGCTACACCTTC
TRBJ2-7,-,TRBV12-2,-,CASRLVEPRRGRRSYEQYF,TGTGCAAGTCGCTTAGTCGAACCCCGCAGGGGGCGCAGATCCTACGAGCAGTACTTC
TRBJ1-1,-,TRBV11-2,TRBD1,CASSLRDRGTEAFF,TGTGCCAGCAGCTTGAGGGACAGAGGCACTGAAGCTTTCTTT
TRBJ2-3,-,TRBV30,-,CAWSVPLGSTDTQYF,TGTGCCTGGAGTGTACCCCTTGGCTCCACAGATACGCAGTATTTT
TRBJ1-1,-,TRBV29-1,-,CSVESSNTEAFF,TGCAGCGTTGAGAGCTCGAACACTGAAGCTTTCTTT